This entry lists 5 T cell receptor beta chains sequenced from one sample in a study of radiotherapy plus CTLA-4 blockade in lung cancer. Clones were sequenced by immunoSEQ multiplex PCR, and TCRdb holds only the in-frame ones, with some missing. Counted here are 75,000 or so clones, roughly 80% occurring once; the ten biggest clones make up around 7.1%. This material consisted of peripheral blood, taken from a patient treated with radiotherapy plus ipilimumab. The source of these receptors is a human donor with non-small cell lung cancer who had a complete response to radiotherapy plus ipilimumab.

The chain uses TRBV7-2 and TRBJ2-1; the D gene is possibly TRBD1 (7 bases). Germline CDR1 is SGHTA and CDR2 is FQGNSA. V lost 1 base and J lost 9, with 13 bases in between. The CDR3 has 14 residues. In DNA form, the CDR3 reads TGTGCCAGCAGCTTAGTTTCAGGGGGAGGTGAGCAGTTCTTC. Protein: CASSLVSGGGEQFF.

V is TRBV19 and J is TRBJ2-7; 8 positions agree with TRBD2. With 7 bases clipped from V and 6 bases from J, the junction kept 14 bases outside the gene matches. Germline assignment: CDR1 LNHDA and CDR2 SQIVND (reference sequence). This CDR3 is built from 15 residues. The CDR3 protein is CASTPPAGGLGEQYV. Written as DNA, the CDR3 is TGTGCCAGTACCCCCCCCGCGGGAGGCCTGGGCGAGCAGTACGTC.

This sequence joins TRBV12-5 and TRBJ2-1; unclear D gene. Trimming left V 1 base short and J 4 bases short, with 5 bases between. Germline assignment: CDR1 LGHNT and CDR2 FRNRAP. CDR3 length: 13 amino acids. The chain's CDR3 is CASGLDSYNEQFF. The CDR3 DNA sequence: TGTGCTAGTGGTTTGGACTCGTACAATGAGCAGTTCTTC.

This sequence joins TRBV30 and TRBJ2-2; D might be TRBD1 (5 bases). The germline V gene encodes CDR1 GTSNPN and CDR2 SVGIG (reference sequence). The V end was cut by 1 base, the J end by 4 bases, with 7 bases between. The CDR3 is made up of 13 amino acids. The chain's CDR3 is CAWSARATGELFF. The CDR3 DNA sequence: TGTGCCTGGAGTGCCAGGGCCACCGGGGAGCTGTTTTTT.

This rearrangement joins TRBV4-3 to TRBJ1-2; D ambiguous. V lost 0 bases and J lost 7, with 9 bases in between. This CDR3 has 13 residues. The germline CDR1 and CDR2 sequences are LGHNA and YSLEER. CDR3 region: CASSQDGRLGYTF. CDR3 sequence (DNA): TGCGCCAGCAGCCAAGATGGGAGACTTGGCTACACCTTC.